Listed below are T cell receptor beta chains from one sample, sequenced in a study of cytomegalovirus exposure and HLA in healthy donors. Here immunoSEQ multiplex PCR was the method, and the copy in TCRdb shows in-frame clones only, minus some. The repertoire has 150,000 to 200,000 clones, around 85% of them found once; the top ten carry over 3.5%. The sequenced sample was PBMCs. Every receptor here comes from a man in his forties or fifties in good health and CMV-seronegative. Both conserved end residues are part of each CDR3. The order of the fields is J gene, V gene, CDR3 protein.

>TRBJ1-2|TRBV4-3
CASSQVSGRGWYGYTF
>TRBJ1-1|TRBV27
CASSSTEAFF
>TRBJ2-2|TRBV5-1
CASSLSGATGELFF
>TRBJ2-1|TRBV6-5
CASSYTTTYNEQFF
>TRBJ1-5|TRBV10-3
CAISERGSNQPQHF
>TRBJ1-2|TRBV12-5
CASGLGQKRGGYTF
>TRBJ2-2|TRBV9
CASSVAAGVNTGELFF
>TRBJ2-1|TRBV27
CASSRAGGAYNEQFF
>TRBJ2-5|TRBV11-2
CASGGGYQETQYF
>TRBJ1-4|TRBV30
CAWSVRDSYYEKLFF
>TRBJ1-2|TRBV5-1
CASSLDRVSGYTF
>TRBJ1-2|TRBV7-9
CASIKSRTGGGYTF
>TRBJ2-3|TRBV6-6
CASSLPSGGGTDTQYF
>TRBJ1-1|TRBV7-9
CASSSTGYTEAFF
>TRBJ2-3|TRBV9
CASSAESGTQYF
>TRBJ1-1|TRBV4-2
CASSPWAGGNTEAFF
>TRBJ2-5|TRBV7-3
CASSSPGGETQYF
>TRBJ2-1|TRBV4-2
CASSHGWLAGDSYNEQFF
>TRBJ2-1|TRBV6-1
CASNPGLRNEQFF
>TRBJ1-6|TRBV7-2
CASSFRQAPNSYNSPLHF
>TRBJ2-1|TRBV7-2
CASSLERGPQFF
>TRBJ1-2|TRBV4-1
CASSQELTGAYGYTF
>TRBJ2-5|TRBV2
CASSLTDREQETQYF
>TRBJ1-5|TRBV4-1
CASSQDRVQGGQPQHF
>TRBJ1-2|TRBV2
CASSGGTDLYGYTF
>TRBJ2-2|TRBV7-2
CASSLYYLANTGELFF
>TRBJ2-3|TRBV7-2
CASSNRQSTDTQYF
>TRBJ2-7|TRBV27
CASKPPLGRVYEQYF
>TRBJ1-1|TRBV11-2
CASSLGQNTEAFF
>TRBJ1-2|TRBV5-1
CASSLSEPGYGYTF
>TRBJ1-1|TRBV11-2
CASSKRQGSMNTEAFF
>TRBJ2-1|TRBV6-6
CASSPLGNEQFF
>TRBJ1-2|TRBV18
CASSPVEGDYGYTF
>TRBJ2-5|TRBV6-5
CASSSGTPWETQYF
>TRBJ1-6|TRBV5-6
CASSLRSDSPLHF
>TRBJ1-1|TRBV27
CASTSGWGTEAFF
>TRBJ2-1|TRBV4-3
CASSRELAALINEQFF